This passage covers 18 T cell receptor beta chains from one sample sequenced in a study of shared clonotypes between healthy human individuals. Clones were read by immunoSEQ multiplex PCR, and TCRdb kept only the in-frame ones, dropping some. The sample contains 630,000 or so clones, roughly 98% of which appear only once. The naive CD8 subset, CD45RO-negative cells positively selected for CCR7, excluded terminally differentiated effector memory CD45RA+ cells. Sequenced material: naive CD8+ T cells sorted from blood. These TCRs come from a man under 40 in good health.

The V gene is TRBV7-9, the J gene TRBJ2-7; D remains unclear. The CDR3 is made up of 13 amino acids. Germline V gene lookup returns CDR1 SEHNR and CDR2 FQNEAQ (reference sequence). V gave up 5 bases and J gave up 4 bases, with 12 bases separating them. The CDR3 loop is CASSLWKGYEQYF. CDR3 coding DNA: TGTGCCAGCAGCCTCTGGAAGGGATACGAGCAGTACTTC. The full variable domain, its missing parts supplied by reference TRBV7-9 and TRBJ2-7, is DTGVSQNPRHKITKRGQNVTFRCDPISEHNRLYWYRQTLGQGPEFLTYFQNEAQLEKSRLLSDRFSAERPKGSFSTLEIQRTEQGDSAMYLCASSLWKGYEQYFGPGTRLTVT.

The chain joins TRBV29-1 to TRBJ2-7, with 9 bases lining up with TRBD1. Unmatched junction bases numbered 4, after V lost 5 bases and J lost 5 bases. CDR3 length: 12 residues. Germline V CDR1 and CDR2: SQVTM, ANQGSEA. The CDR3 coding sequence is TGCAGCGTTTGGGACAGGGCTCACGAGCAGTACTTC. Translating it yields CSVWDRAHEQYF.

In DNA form, the CDR3 reads TGTGCCAGTAGTACACAAGAACTCTCCTACGAGCAGTACTTC. Translation: CASSTQELSYEQYF. V gene TRBV19 combines with J gene TRBJ2-7; unclear D gene. The CDR3 runs to 14 residues. Germline values: CDR1 LNHDA, CDR2 SQIVND (reference sequence). Trimming cost V 4 bases and J 0 bases, with 10 bases left between them.

The V call is TRBV5-1, the J call TRBJ2-1, with TRBD2 matching over 9 bases. From germline, CDR1 is SGHRS and CDR2 YFSETQ. The ends lost 7 bases at V and 2 bases at J; junction bases unmatched: 7. The CDR3 is 15 residues long. The CDR3 nucleotides are TGCGCCAGCGGTGTTAGCGGGAGCCCCTACAATGAGCAGTTCTTC. Residues: CASGVSGSPYNEQFF.

The chain is built from TRBV4-1 and TRBJ2-7, with 13 bases that match TRBD2. Germline values: CDR1 MGHRA, CDR2 YSYEKL. The CDR3 is 16 amino acids. J gave up 2 bases and V 0 bases, and 1 base lay outside the gene matches. CDR3 sequence: CASSQELAGGPYEQYF. CDR3 nucleotide sequence: TGCGCCAGCAGCCAAGAACTAGCGGGAGGGCCCTACGAGCAGTACTTC.

The chain employs TRBV9 and TRBJ2-5; TRBD2 matches 10 bases. CDR1 and CDR2 (germline): SGDLS, YYNGEE. The CDR3 totals 16 residues. Trimming at V came to 0 bases and at J to 4 bases, leaving 6 bases not matched to a gene. CDR3: CASSVAESSGRETQYF. The DNA of the CDR3 is TGTGCCAGCAGCGTAGCAGAGTCTAGCGGGAGAGAGACCCAGTACTTC.

This chain links TRBV18 with TRBJ1-1; a possible D gene is TRBD1 (5 bases). V was trimmed by 0 bases and J by 2 bases, leaving 10 bases between them. In germline, CDR1 is KGHSH, CDR2 LQKENI. This CDR3 is built from 15 residues. This CDR3 is CASSPPQAPNTEAFF. DNA of the CDR3: TGTGCCAGCTCACCACCACAGGCCCCTAACACTGAAGCTTTCTTT.

The J gene is TRBJ2-1, the V gene TRBV9, with D possibly TRBD1 on 6 matching bases. V was clipped by 0 bases and J by 9 bases, with 16 bases between them. This CDR3 has 15 amino acids. The V gene's germline CDR1 is SGDLS and CDR2 YYNGEE. The CDR3 is CASSVEGHLSGEQFF. CDR3 coding DNA: TGTGCCAGCAGCGTAGAGGGACACCTAAGCGGTGAGCAGTTCTTC.

The chain links TRBV4-1 to TRBJ2-1; D remains unclear. The germline V and J ends were trimmed by 1 base and 0 bases, with 13 bases remaining between them. The CDR3 length is 17 residues. CDR1 is MGHRA and CDR2 is YSYEKL in the germline V gene. The CDR3 coding sequence is TGCGCCAGCAGCCAAGTCGTTGTGGAAAGCTCCTACAATGAGCAGTTCTTC. Translation gives CASSQVVVESSYNEQFF.

The rearrangement uses TRBV7-2 and TRBJ1-4; 7 bases match TRBD1. V was clipped by 8 bases and J by 4 bases; unmatched bases: 4. CDR1 and CDR2 from the germline V gene are SGHTA and FQGNSA. This CDR3 region has 13 residues. The DNA for the CDR3 is TGTGCCAGCGGGGACAGCCTTAATGAAAAACTGTTTTTT. Amino acid sequence: CASGDSLNEKLFF.

The rearrangement joins TRBV11-2 to TRBJ2-6, with D possibly matching TRBD2 (6 bases). Germline V gene sequence: CDR1 SGHAT, CDR2 FQNNGV. V lost 1 base, J lost 1 base, and 14 bases lay in between. The CDR3 loop spans 18 amino acids. CDR3 residues: CASSLVSSGFSGANVLTF. The CDR3 DNA sequence: TGTGCCAGCAGCTTAGTTAGTAGCGGATTTTCTGGGGCCAACGTCCTGACTTTC.

The rearrangement joins TRBV27 to TRBJ1-1; 8 bases match TRBD1. This CDR3 spans 14 amino acids. Germline trimming cut 2 bases from V and 8 bases from J; bases unmatched to any gene: 7. CDR1 MNHEY and CDR2 SMNVEV come from the germline V gene (reference sequence). CDR3 protein: CASSLVGTGIEAFF. The CDR3 DNA reads TGTGCCAGCAGTTTAGTGGGGACAGGCATAGAAGCTTTCTTT.

The chain combines TRBV6-5 with TRBJ1-2, with 7 bases lining up with TRBD1. Germline CDR1 MNHEY, CDR2 SVGAGI. V was pared by 3 bases and J by 8 bases, with 12 bases of the junction left unmatched. The CDR3 is 15 amino acids. The CDR3 sequence is CASSYSQGDRWGYTF. The CDR3, as DNA: TGTGCCAGCAGTTATTCTCAGGGGGATCGTTGGGGCTACACCTTC.

The count of this clone is one. V gene TRBV27 combines with J gene TRBJ2-7; D is possibly TRBD2 (5 bases). V was pared by 3 bases and J by 2 bases, with 11 bases between. CDR3 length equals 14 residues. Germline V gene lookup returns CDR1 MNHEY and CDR2 SMNVEV (reference sequence). The CDR3 DNA sequence: TGTGCCAGCAGTTTCAGAGGGCCTACCTACGAGCAGTACTTC. Protein: CASSFRGPTYEQYF.

The chain combines TRBV13 with TRBJ2-1; 10 bases align to TRBD2. V shed 5 bases and J 7 bases; nucleotides not matched to a gene: 14. Germline V gene lookup returns CDR1 PRHDT and CDR2 FYEKMQ (reference sequence). The CDR3 is 17 residues long. CDR3 residues: CASSGTGASGSTNEQFF. The CDR3 DNA reads as TGTGCCAGCAGCGGGACGGGGGCTAGCGGGAGTACTAATGAGCAGTTCTTC.

The rearrangement uses TRBV6-5 and TRBJ1-1; 7 bases line up with TRBD1. Germline CDR1 MNHEY, CDR2 SVGAGI. V was pared by 5 bases and J by 2 bases, with 8 bases of the junction left unmatched. The CDR3 covers 15 residues. The CDR3 sequence is CASSPRTGTNTEAFF. The CDR3, as DNA: TGTGCCAGCAGTCCCCGGACAGGAACCAACACTGAAGCTTTCTTT.

This sequence joins TRBV27 and TRBJ1-1; no definite D call. Trimming left V 3 bases short and J 0 bases short, with 8 bases between. Germline CDR1 is MNHEY and CDR2 is SMNVEV (reference sequence). This CDR3 is 14 amino acids long. This CDR3 is CASSFGRLNTEAFF. The CDR3 region has the DNA TGTGCCAGCAGTTTTGGCAGGTTGAACACTGAAGCTTTCTTT.

This clone was observed a few times. This chain uses TRBV7-9 with TRBJ2-1; maybe TRBD2 (5 bases). The length of the CDR3 is 19 residues. Germline V lookup: CDR1 SEHNR, CDR2 FQNEAQ (reference sequence). The V and J ends lost 0 bases and 6 bases respectively, with 24 bases between them. CDR3 loop: CASSLALRTLSGNLNEQFF. CDR3 coding DNA: TGTGCCAGCAGCTTAGCGCTAAGAACTCTAAGCGGCAACCTCAATGAGCAGTTCTTC.